The present T cell receptor beta chain was sequenced within a study of shared clonotypes between healthy human individuals. Germline V gives CDR1 SGHAT, CDR2 FQNNGV. V was cut by 4 bases and J by 0 bases, with 9 bases left in between. The CDR3 consists of 14 residues. Assay: immunoSEQ multiplex PCR; the TCRdb copy retains only in-frame clones and omits some. This sample has approximately 2,000,000 clones, with just under 95% found just once. The V and J genes are TRBV11-2 and TRBJ1-2, with no clear D. The source material was naive CD4+ T cells from PBMCs. Subset in this sample: CD45RA+ positively selected. This clonotype was obtained from a man younger than 30 in good health. Some clones in this sample may be carry-over from other donors' samples. CDR3 sequence reads: CASSSTRANYGYTF. The DNA for the CDR3 is TGTGCCAGCAGCTCAACAAGAGCTAACTATGGCTACACCTTC.